These 2 T cell receptor beta chains originate from one sample sequenced in a study of regulatory T cells in long-lasting Graves disease (dated by TCRdb to about 2021). In light of the paper, this sample's time point label describes: newly diagnosed GD, antithyroid drugs for less than 3 months. For both TCR sequencing and RNA sequencing, RNA was extracted from PBMCs in TRIzol. Library preparation used multiplex PCR. TCRdb names Illumina HiSeq 4000 as the instrument used. To build TCR beta libraries, CDR3 regions were amplified by Arm-PCR using iRepertoire HTBI primers. TCRdb handled the public reads itself, with Q25 trimming in fastp and clone calling in MiXCR, and kept productive beta chains. Rows with a matching CDR3 protein are joined into one entry that keeps the most common DNA and genes. This sample gives 600,000 to 650,000 distinct CDR3 sequences in total; 15% to 20% of them show up just once. About 17% of the sample lies in the top ten.

This same sample was also taken into another study, of T cells in Graves' hyperthyroidism and ophthalmopathy.

The input for sequencing was peripheral blood mononuclear cells (PBMCs), taken at new diagnosis, from a patient treated with antithyroid drugs. The origin of the receptors is a woman in her 30s with Graves disease. Donor details come from another sample of the same person, matched by shared clones.

This clonotype came up a few times. The chain links TRBV6-2 or TRBV6-3 to TRBJ2-7; D is perhaps TRBD2 (6 bases). The CDR3 extends over 13 amino acids. The ends were cut back, 1 base at V and 3 bases at J, with 7 bases in the middle. CDR1 and CDR2 (germline): MNHEY, SVGEGT. The CDR3 reads CASSYFGGYEQYF. CDR3 bases: TGTGCCAGCAGTTACTTCGGGGGCTACGAGCAGTACTTC.

This clonotype was observed many times. This chain uses TRBV27 with TRBJ2-5; TRBD2 is a possible D gene (6 bases). The CDR3 is made up of 16 amino acids. Germline V gene lookup returns CDR1 MNHEY and CDR2 SMNVEV (reference sequence). V was pared by 1 base and J by 0 bases, with 12 bases between. The CDR3 DNA reads as TGTGCCAGCAGTTTATTGGGTAGCGGACACCAAGAGACCCAGTACTTC. As protein: CASSLLGSGHQETQYF.